The entry below describes one TCR beta chain. This specimen belongs to a study of Tregs in tolerant kidney transplant recipients. Repertoires were generated with immunoSEQ multiplex PCR, while TCRdb's copy carries only in-frame clones and drops some. The sample contains about 94,000 clones, 93% of which appear only once. The V and J ends lost 0 bases and 2 bases, in that order; junction bases with no gene match: 7. CDR1 and CDR2 from the germline V gene are LGHNA and YSLEER. There are 18 residues in the CDR3. This TCR derives from a human donor who received a combined kidney and bone marrow transplant. The chain couples TRBV4-3 to TRBJ2-3, with 11 bases identical to TRBD2. This specimen consisted of CD4+ T cells from blood, obtained before the transplant. The CDR3 bases are TGCGCCAGCAGCCAAGATAAGGGGACTAGCGGTCACACAGATACGCAGTATTTT. It encodes CASSQDKGTSGHTDTQYF.